The rows below give T cell receptor beta chains drawn from one sample of a study of blood T cell repertoires in COVID-19. Generated by immunoSEQ multiplex PCR, the TCRdb table keeps only in-frame clones and is missing some. Of about 57,000 clones listed, approximately 85% are singletons. The sample comprised peripheral blood. These receptors came from a human donor in a cohort sampled during active COVID-19. Each CDR3 is given with its conserved first and last residue. Each record gives: V gene, clone size, J gene, D gene, CDR3 protein, CDR3 DNA. D genes are given only for firm matches. For some rows the clone size is stated as once, few or many, or as a class when expanded; others skip it.

V: TRBV29-1; size: -; J: TRBJ2-7; D: TRBD2; CDR3: CSVVSPLTSGHYEQYF; DNA: TGCAGCGTCGTCTCTCCCCTGACTAGCGGACACTACGAGCAGTACTTC
V: TRBV7-2; size: few; J: TRBJ2-1; D: -; CDR3: CASSSLLRSGPYNEQFF; DNA: TGTGCCAGCAGCTCACTCCTTCGGAGCGGCCCCTACAATGAGCAGTTCTTC
V: TRBV5-8; size: -; J: TRBJ2-1; D: TRBD2; CDR3: CASSFGLASYNEQFF; DNA: TGTGCCAGCAGCTTTGGACTAGCCTCCTACAATGAGCAGTTCTTC
V: TRBV2; size: once; J: TRBJ2-3; D: -; CDR3: CASSDQGSSTDTQYF; DNA: TGTGCCAGCAGTGACCAGGGGTCAAGCACAGATACGCAGTATTTT
V: TRBV5-4; size: -; J: TRBJ2-6; D: -; CDR3: CASSLVGRANVLTF; DNA: TGTGCCAGCAGCTTGGTCGGTAGGGCCAACGTCCTGACTTTC
V: TRBV5-1; size: -; J: TRBJ2-1; D: TRBD1; CDR3: CASSSLDRGFEQFF; DNA: TGCGCCAGCAGCTCGCTAGACAGGGGGTTTGAGCAGTTCTTC
V: TRBV18; size: -; J: TRBJ2-3; D: TRBD2; CDR3: CASSAGGAGGPQVRTDTQYF; DNA: TGTGCCAGCTCAGCCGGAGGAGCGGGAGGGCCCCAGGTCCGCACAGATACGCAGTATTTT
V: TRBV10-2; size: -; J: TRBJ2-1; D: TRBD2; CDR3: CASRETSGGAGEQFF; DNA: TGCGCCAGCAGGGAGACTAGCGGGGGGGCCGGTGAGCAGTTCTTC
V: TRBV15; size: -; J: TRBJ2-2; D: TRBD1; CDR3: CATSRDMDRGLNTGELFF; DNA: TGTGCCACCAGCAGAGATATGGACAGGGGGCTTAACACCGGGGAGCTGTTTTTT
V: TRBV6-5; size: once; J: TRBJ2-3; D: -; CDR3: CASSSPGGVTDTQYF; DNA: TGTGCCAGCAGTTCCCCGGGGGGCGTGACAGATACGCAGTATTTT
V: TRBV7-2; size: -; J: TRBJ1-6; D: TRBD1; CDR3: CASSLPRLSDRGRSPLHF; DNA: TGTGCCAGCAGCTTACCCCGTCTATCCGACAGGGGGCGGTCACCCCTCCACTTT
V: TRBV2; size: once; J: TRBJ2-1; D: TRBD2; CDR3: CASSLAGRTYNEQFF; DNA: TGTGCCAGCAGTTTAGCGGGACGGACCTACAATGAGCAGTTCTTC
V: TRBV23-1; size: -; J: TRBJ2-2; D: TRBD1; CDR3: CASSQLRTGVTGELFF; DNA: TGCGCCAGCAGTCAATTGAGGACAGGGGTGACCGGGGAGCTGTTTTTT
V: TRBV18; size: -; J: TRBJ1-1; D: -; CDR3: CASSPDSTRGEAFF; DNA: TGTGCCAGCTCACCAGACTCCACGCGGGGTGAAGCTTTCTTT
V: TRBV24-1; size: -; J: TRBJ2-5; D: -; CDR3: CATATPGPFSQETQYF; DNA: TGTGCCACCGCCACCCCAGGGCCGTTTTCCCAAGAGACCCAGTACTTC
V: TRBV19; size: -; J: TRBJ1-2; D: TRBD1; CDR3: CASSIVAGDRGFYGYTF; DNA: TGTGCCAGTAGTATAGTGGCTGGGGACAGAGGATTCTATGGCTACACCTTC
V: TRBV27; size: -; J: TRBJ2-2; D: -; CDR3: CASSFSISATGELFF; DNA: TGTGCCAGCAGTTTTTCGATCAGCGCAACCGGGGAGCTGTTTTTT
V: TRBV29-1; size: -; J: TRBJ2-3; D: -; CDR3: CSVDRGRTDTQYF; DNA: TGCAGCGTTGACAGGGGTAGGACAGATACGCAGTATTTT
V: TRBV6-6; size: -; J: TRBJ2-7; D: TRBD1; CDR3: CASRSQGSSYEQYF; DNA: TGTGCCAGCAGGTCACAGGGGAGCTCCTACGAGCAGTACTTC
V: TRBV7-6; size: -; J: TRBJ1-5; D: -; CDR3: CASSLVAGTDQPQHF; DNA: TGTGCCAGCAGCTTAGTAGCAGGGACTGATCAGCCCCAGCATTTT
V: TRBV2; size: -; J: TRBJ2-7; D: -; CDR3: CASSIAYEQYF; DNA: TGTGCCAGCTCAATTGCCTACGAGCAGTACTTC
V: TRBV11-2; size: -; J: TRBJ2-7; D: -; CDR3: CASSIRPPGPAYEQYF; DNA: TGTGCCAGCAGCATCCGGCCTCCAGGGCCGGCCTACGAGCAGTACTTC
V: TRBV3-1/TRBV3-2; size: few; J: TRBJ2-5; D: -; CDR3: CASSHSVETQYF; DNA: TGTGCCAGCAGCCACTCTGTAGAGACCCAGTACTTC